This T cell receptor beta chain was documented in a study of Graves' ophthalmopathy and Graves' hyperthyroidism. Study outcomes and limitations: Forecasting of ophthalmopathy progression by the model achieved roughly 69% sensitivity and approximately 72% specificity. Blood also contained most of the expanded thyroid clonotypes above 0.001 frequency.

RNA transcripts yielded amplified TCR beta CDR3 regions. In the first round, RT-PCR was carried out with HTBI primers, and a multiplex PCR formed the second round. Via MiXCR, TCRdb re-called the multiplex PCR reads, giving one row per CDR3 protein. The repertoire holds some 400,000 distinct CDR3 sequences, with around 20% as singletons. Those donors who had ophthalmopathy presented with moderate-to-severe activity, a CAS of ≥3, a NOSPECS of ≥4 and a duration under 3 months. The V and J ends lost 6 bases and 1 base, in that order; junction bases with no gene match: 8. The CDR3 length is 15 residues. The V gene's germline CDR1 is MNHEY and CDR2 SVGEGT. Many counts were recorded for this clonotype. As yet, its antigen is unknown.

This TCR was sampled from a woman between 18 and 29 years old with Graves' ophthalmopathy. The rearrangement links TRBV6-2 or TRBV6-3 to TRBJ2-7, with 8 bases aligning to TRBD1. Sequenced: peripheral blood. The CDR3 reads CASSNRDRLSYEQYF. CDR3 sequence (DNA): TGTGCCAGCAGCAACCGGGACAGGCTTTCCTACGAGCAGTACTTC.